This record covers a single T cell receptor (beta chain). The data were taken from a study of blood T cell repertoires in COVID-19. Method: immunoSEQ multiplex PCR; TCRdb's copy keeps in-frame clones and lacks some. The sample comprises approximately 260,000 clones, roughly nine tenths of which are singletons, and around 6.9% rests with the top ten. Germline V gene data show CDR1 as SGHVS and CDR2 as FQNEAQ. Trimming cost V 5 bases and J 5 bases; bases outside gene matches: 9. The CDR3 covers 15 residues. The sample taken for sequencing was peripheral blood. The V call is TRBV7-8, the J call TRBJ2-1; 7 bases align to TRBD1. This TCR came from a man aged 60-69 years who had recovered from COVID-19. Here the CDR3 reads CASSPMDRLNNEQFF. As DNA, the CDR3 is TGTGCCAGCAGCCCTATGGACAGGTTGAACAATGAGCAGTTCTTC.